This T cell receptor beta chain emerged from a study of shared clonotypes between healthy human individuals. Broader study findings: Having only a few donors restricted how much genetic and exposure-history diversity was captured. Clonotypes not shared had lower generation probabilities than those common to all four donors.

Per sorted-subset replicate PCR, input was 200 to 250 ng DNA, representing some 30,000 T cell genomes. Profiled with immunoSEQ multiplex PCR; TCRdb holds only in-frame clones, not every one. The sample lists a few million clones, over 90% occurring once. Details on this clone: Its antigen is unidentified.

Germline CDR1 SGHNT, CDR2 YENEEA. This CDR3 comprises 12 residues. V lost 1 base and J lost 4, with 1 base in between. Both subsets, CD45RA+ naive and CD45RA-negative memory, were split from the CD4+ cells. The chain is built from TRBV11-3 and TRBJ2-2; D remains ambiguous. This TCR was recovered from a man aged 18 to 35 in good health. Some clones in this sample may be carry-over from other donors' samples. Input material: naive CD4+ T cells from PBMCs. The subset: CD45RA+ positively selected. In DNA form, the CDR3 reads TGTGCCAGCAGCTTAGTCACCGGGGAGCTGTTTTTT. Translated: CASSLVTGELFF.